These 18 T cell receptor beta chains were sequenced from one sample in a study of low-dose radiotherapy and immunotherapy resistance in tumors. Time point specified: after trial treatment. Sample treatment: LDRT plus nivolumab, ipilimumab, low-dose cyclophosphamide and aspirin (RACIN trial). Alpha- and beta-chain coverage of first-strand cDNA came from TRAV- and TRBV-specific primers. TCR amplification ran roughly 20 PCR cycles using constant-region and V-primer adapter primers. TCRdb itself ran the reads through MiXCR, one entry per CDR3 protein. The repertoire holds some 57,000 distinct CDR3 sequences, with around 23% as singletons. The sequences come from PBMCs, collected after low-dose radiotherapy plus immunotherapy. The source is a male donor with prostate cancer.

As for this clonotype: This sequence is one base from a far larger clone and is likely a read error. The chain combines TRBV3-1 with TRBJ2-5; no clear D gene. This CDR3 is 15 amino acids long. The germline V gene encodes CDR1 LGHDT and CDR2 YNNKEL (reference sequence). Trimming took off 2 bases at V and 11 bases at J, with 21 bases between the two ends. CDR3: CASSQNYGPRGEQYF. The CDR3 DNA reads TGTGCCAGCAGCCAAAATTACGGACCACGCGGTGAGCAGTACTTC.

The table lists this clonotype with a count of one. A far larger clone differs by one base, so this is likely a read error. This CDR3 reads CASSPGTSGYNEQYF. CDR3 DNA sequence: TGTGCCAGCAGCCCCGGGACTAGCGGCTACAATGAGCAGTACTTC. The chain employs TRBV7-9 and TRBJ2-7; the match to TRBD2 covers 11 bases. CDR1 is SEHNR and CDR2 is FQNEAQ in the germline V gene (reference sequence). J gave up 7 bases and V 5 bases, and 10 bases lay outside the gene matches. The CDR3 is 15 amino acids.

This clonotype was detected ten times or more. CDR3 region: CSVSQTSTQYF. The DNA for the CDR3 is TGCAGTGTCTCACAAACTAGCACCCAGTACTTC. The V and J genes are TRBV20-1 and TRBJ2-5; D possibly corresponds to TRBD2 (6 bases). The ends were cut back, 7 bases at V and 8 bases at J, with 14 bases in the middle. This CDR3 is built from 11 residues. Per germline, CDR1 DFQATT and CDR2 SNEGSKA (reference sequence).

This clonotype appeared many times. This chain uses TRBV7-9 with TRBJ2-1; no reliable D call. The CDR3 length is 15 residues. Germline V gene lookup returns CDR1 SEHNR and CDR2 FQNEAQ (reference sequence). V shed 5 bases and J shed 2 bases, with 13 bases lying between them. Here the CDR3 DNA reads TGTGCCAGCAGCGACGTTCGGGCGCCCTACAATGAGCAGTTCTTC. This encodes CASSDVRAPYNEQFF.

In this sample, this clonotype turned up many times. The CDR3 is CASSQPGRSTEAFF. The CDR3 coding sequence is TGTGCCAGCAGCCAACCAGGGAGGTCCACTGAAGCTTTCTTT. The rearrangement uses TRBV14 and TRBJ1-1; D possibly corresponds to TRBD1 (5 bases). This CDR3 is 14 amino acids long. Looked up from germline, CDR1 is SGHDN and CDR2 is FVKESK. Trimming stripped 2 bases from V and 4 bases from J, with 11 bases between. The full variable domain, completed using reference TRBV14 and TRBJ1-1, is EAGVTQFPSHSVIEKGQTVTLRCDPISGHDNLYWYRRVMGKEIKFLLHFVKESKQDESGMPNNRFLAERTGGTYSTLKVQPAELEDSGVYFCASSQPGRSTEAFFGQGTRLTVV.

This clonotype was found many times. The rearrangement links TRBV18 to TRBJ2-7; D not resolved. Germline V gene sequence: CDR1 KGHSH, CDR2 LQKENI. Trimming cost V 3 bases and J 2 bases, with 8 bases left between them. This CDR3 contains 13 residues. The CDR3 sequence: CASSPSAAYEQYF. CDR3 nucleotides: TGTGCCAGCTCACCTTCGGCGGCCTACGAGCAGTACTTC.

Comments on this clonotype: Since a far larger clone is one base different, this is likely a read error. In nucleotides, the CDR3 is TGTGCCAGCAGTGCCAGGACAGGGAGGTTACAAGAGACCCAGTTCTTC. Translated: CASSARTGRLQETQFF. The chain uses TRBV2 and TRBJ2-1, with 8 nucleotides matching TRBD1. Trimming removed 4 bases from V and 13 bases from J; junction bases left unmatched: 18. This CDR3 has 16 amino acids. The germline gives CDR1 SNHLY, CDR2 FYNNEI.

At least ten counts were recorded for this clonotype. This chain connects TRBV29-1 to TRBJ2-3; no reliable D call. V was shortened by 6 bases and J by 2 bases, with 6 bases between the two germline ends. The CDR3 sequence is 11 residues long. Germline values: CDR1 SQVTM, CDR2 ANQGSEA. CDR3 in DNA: TGCAGCGTGGCCCACACAGATACGCAGTATTTT. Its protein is CSVAHTDTQYF.

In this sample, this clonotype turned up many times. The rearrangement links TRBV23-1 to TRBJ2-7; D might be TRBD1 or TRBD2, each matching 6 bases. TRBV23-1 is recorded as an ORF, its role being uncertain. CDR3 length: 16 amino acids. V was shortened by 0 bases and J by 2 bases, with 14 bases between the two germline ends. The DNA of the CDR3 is TGCGCCAGCAGTCAATCGAGGGGGGAGTTTACCTACGAGCAGTACTTC. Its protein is CASSQSRGEFTYEQYF.

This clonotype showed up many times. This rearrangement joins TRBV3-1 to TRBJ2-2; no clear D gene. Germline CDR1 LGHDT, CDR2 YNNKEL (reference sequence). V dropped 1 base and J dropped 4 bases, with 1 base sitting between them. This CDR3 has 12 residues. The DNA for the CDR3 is TGTGCCAGCAGCCAAGTCACCGGGGAGCTGTTTTTT. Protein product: CASSQVTGELFF.

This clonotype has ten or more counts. The CDR3 DNA reads TGTGCCATCAGTGAGATAGGGGCAACTAATGAAAAACTGTTTTTT. It yields the protein CAISEIGATNEKLFF. The chain joins TRBV10-3 to TRBJ1-4, with D possibly TRBD1 on 5 matching bases. Germline CDR1 is ENHRY and CDR2 is SYGVKD. V dropped 2 bases and J dropped 0 bases, with 7 bases sitting between them. The CDR3 extends over 15 amino acids.

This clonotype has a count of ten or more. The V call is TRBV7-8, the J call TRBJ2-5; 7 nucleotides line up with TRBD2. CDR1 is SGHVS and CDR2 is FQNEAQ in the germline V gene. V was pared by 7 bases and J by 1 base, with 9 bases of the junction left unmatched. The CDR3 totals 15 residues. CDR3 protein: CASKSSGGPQETQYF. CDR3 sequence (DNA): TGTGCCAGCAAATCTAGCGGAGGTCCCCAAGAGACCCAGTACTTC.

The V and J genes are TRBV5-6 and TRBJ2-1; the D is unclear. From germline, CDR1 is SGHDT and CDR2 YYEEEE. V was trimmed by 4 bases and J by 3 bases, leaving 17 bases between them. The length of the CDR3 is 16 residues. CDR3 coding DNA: TGTGCCAGCAGCCAGGACCCCGGCCCCAACTACAATGAGCAGTTCTTC. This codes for CASSQDPGPNYNEQFF.

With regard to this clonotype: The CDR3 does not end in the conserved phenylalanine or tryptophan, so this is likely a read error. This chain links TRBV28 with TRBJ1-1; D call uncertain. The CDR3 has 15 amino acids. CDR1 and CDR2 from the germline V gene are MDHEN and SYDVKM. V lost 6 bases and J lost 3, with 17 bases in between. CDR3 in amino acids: CASSHRPLMHTEAFI. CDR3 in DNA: TGTGCCAGCAGCCATAGACCCCTTATGCACACTGAAGCTTTCATT.

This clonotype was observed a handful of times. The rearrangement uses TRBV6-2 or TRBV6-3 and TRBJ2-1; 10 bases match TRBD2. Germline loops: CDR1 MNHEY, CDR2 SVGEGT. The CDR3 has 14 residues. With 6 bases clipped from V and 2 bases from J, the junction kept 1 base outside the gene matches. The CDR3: CASRAGGAYNEQFF. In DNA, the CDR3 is TGTGCCAGCAGAGCGGGGGGGGCCTACAATGAGCAGTTCTTC.

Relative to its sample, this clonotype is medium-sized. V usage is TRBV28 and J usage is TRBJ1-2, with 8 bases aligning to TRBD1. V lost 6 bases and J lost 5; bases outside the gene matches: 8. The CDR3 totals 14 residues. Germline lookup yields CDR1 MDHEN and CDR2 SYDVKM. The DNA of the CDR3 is TGTGCCAGCAGGCCACAGGGGGTTTGGTATGGCTACACCTTC. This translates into CASRPQGVWYGYTF.

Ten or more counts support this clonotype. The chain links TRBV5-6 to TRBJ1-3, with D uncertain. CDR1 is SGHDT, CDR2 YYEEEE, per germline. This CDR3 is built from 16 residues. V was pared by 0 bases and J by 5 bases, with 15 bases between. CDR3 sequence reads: CASSLAAISTRNTIYF. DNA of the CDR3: TGTGCCAGCAGCTTGGCGGCCATCTCAACTCGAAACACCATATATTTT.

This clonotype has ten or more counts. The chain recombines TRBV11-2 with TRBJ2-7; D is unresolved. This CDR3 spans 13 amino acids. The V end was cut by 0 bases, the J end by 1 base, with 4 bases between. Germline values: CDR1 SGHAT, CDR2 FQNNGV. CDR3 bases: TGTGCCAGCAGCTTAGAGAGATCCTACGAGCAGTACTTC. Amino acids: CASSLERSYEQYF. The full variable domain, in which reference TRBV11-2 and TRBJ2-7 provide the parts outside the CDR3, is EAGVAQSPRYKIIEKRQSVAFWCNPISGHATLYWYQQILGQGPKLLIQFQNNGVVDDSQLPKDRFSAERLKGVDSTLKIQPAKLEDSAVYLCASSLERSYEQYFGPGTRLTVT.